These 11 T cell receptor beta chains came from one sample sequenced in a study of CD8+ T cells in alopecia areata. Following extraction, RNA underwent reverse transcription to cDNA, which served as the sequencing template. Some clones are missing from TCRdb's copy, which holds only in-frame ones; the method was immunoSEQ multiplex PCR. The data hold about 180,000 clones, with roughly 46% observed a single time. As to treatment: oral pan-JAK inhibitor, 5-10 mg twice daily. Sequenced here: CD8+ T cells sorted from blood, sampled at roughly week 52, from a patient treated with tofacitinib. Source of these receptors: a human donor with alopecia areata.

The chain carries TRBV9 and TRBJ1-1, with a tentative D call TRBD1 (6 bases). Germline CDR1 and CDR2: SGDLS and YYNGEE. The CDR3 extends over 13 amino acids. The germline V and J ends were trimmed by 2 bases and 4 bases, with 9 bases remaining between them. CDR3 nucleotide sequence: TGTGCCAGCAGCGTTCCGGGGGCCACTGAAGCTTTCTTT. This encodes CASSVPGATEAFF.

The V and J genes are TRBV29-1 and TRBJ1-1; TRBD1 might be the D (5 bases). The germline V gene encodes CDR1 SQVTM and CDR2 ANQGSEA. V gave up 7 bases and J gave up 0 bases, with 9 bases separating them. This CDR3 is built from 12 residues. DNA for the CDR3: TGCAGCGGCCTGACAGTGAACACTGAAGCTTTCTTT. Residues: CSGLTVNTEAFF.

J is TRBJ2-1 and V is TRBV11-2; 8 bases line up with TRBD2. CDR1 is SGHAT, CDR2 FQNNGV, per germline. CDR3 length equals 13 residues. The ends lost 4 bases at V and 4 bases at J; junction bases unmatched: 0. The CDR3 loop is CASSSSGYNEQFF. The CDR3 DNA reads as TGTGCCAGCAGCTCTAGCGGGTACAATGAGCAGTTCTTC. The whole variable domain, filled in from reference TRBV11-2 and TRBJ2-1, reads EAGVAQSPRYKIIEKRQSVAFWCNPISGHATLYWYQQILGQGPKLLIQFQNNGVVDDSQLPKDRFSAERLKGVDSTLKIQPAKLEDSAVYLCASSSSGYNEQFFGPGTRLTVL.

The rearrangement links TRBV27 to TRBJ2-1; D is perhaps TRBD1 (6 bases). The CDR3 has 14 amino acids. V lost 3 bases and J lost 6, with 12 bases in between. From germline, CDR1 is MNHEY and CDR2 SMNVEV (reference sequence). CDR3: CASSFRPGANEQFF. DNA of the CDR3: TGTGCCAGCAGTTTTAGACCAGGGGCCAATGAGCAGTTCTTC.

Only a few counts were recorded for this clone. The chain recombines TRBV14 with TRBJ2-7; weak D call: TRBD1 (5 bases). CDR3 length: 15 amino acids. Trimming stripped 0 bases from V and 4 bases from J, with 13 bases between. Germline lookup yields CDR1 SGHDN and CDR2 FVKESK. The CDR3 coding sequence is TGTGCCAGCAGCCAAGATCTAGGGGCAGCTTACGAGCAGTACTTC. Encoded protein: CASSQDLGAAYEQYF.

The chain uses TRBV29-1 and TRBJ2-7, with 9 bases fitting TRBD1. V shed 3 bases, J shed 5 bases, and the junction held 5 bases outside the gene matches. In germline, CDR1 is SQVTM, CDR2 ANQGSEA. The CDR3 runs 13 residues. CDR3 protein: CSVDRGTGNEQYF. The CDR3 DNA reads as TGCAGCGTTGATCGGGGGACAGGGAACGAGCAGTACTTC.

This clone has just a few counts. The chain is built from TRBV27 and TRBJ1-5; D unresolved. The CDR3 length is 17 residues. Trimming stripped 8 bases from V and 2 bases from J, with 22 bases between. CDR1 and CDR2 from the germline V gene are MNHEY and SMNVEV (reference sequence). CDR3 residues: CASLTLMGILGNQPQHF. The CDR3 nucleotides are TGTGCCAGCCTTACTTTGATGGGAATTTTAGGCAATCAGCCCCAGCATTTT.

As regards this clone: An end of the junction does not agree with germline; a read error may underlie this. The chain recombines TRBV7-7 with TRBJ2-5; 9 bases agree with TRBD2. CDR1 SSHAT and CDR2 FNYEAQ come from the germline V gene (reference sequence). CDR3 length equals 15 residues. CDR3 in DNA: TGTGCTAGCAGCCTTAGCGGGGGCAGTCCTCAGACCCAGTACTTC. Encoded protein: CASSLSGGSPQTQYF.

This clone has a handful of counts. The gene calls are TRBV10-3 and TRBJ2-7; 8 bases align to TRBD2. The ends lost 6 bases at V and 2 bases at J; junction bases unmatched: 9. Germline lookup yields CDR1 ENHRY and CDR2 SYGVKD. This CDR3 spans 15 amino acids. The CDR3 nucleotides are TGTGCCATCAGGGACACTAGCGGATCGACCTACGAGCAGTACTTC. This translates into CAIRDTSGSTYEQYF.

The sample holds one count of this clone. The chain combines TRBV6-5 with TRBJ2-6, with D unresolved. Germline V gene lookup returns CDR1 MNHEY and CDR2 SVGAGI. V was shortened by 5 bases and J by 7 bases, with 12 bases between the two germline ends. This CDR3 region has 14 residues. The CDR3 loop is CASSTTVPANVLTF. The CDR3 DNA reads as TGTGCCAGCAGTACTACTGTCCCCGCCAACGTCCTGACTTTC.

The J gene is TRBJ2-3, the V gene TRBV9; D might be TRBD2 (5 bases). Germline loops: CDR1 SGDLS, CDR2 YYNGEE. V lost 8 bases and J lost 2, with 15 bases in between. The CDR3 totals 14 residues. The CDR3: CASGLDGDTDTQYF. The CDR3 bases are TGTGCCAGTGGTCTAGACGGGGACACAGATACGCAGTATTTT.